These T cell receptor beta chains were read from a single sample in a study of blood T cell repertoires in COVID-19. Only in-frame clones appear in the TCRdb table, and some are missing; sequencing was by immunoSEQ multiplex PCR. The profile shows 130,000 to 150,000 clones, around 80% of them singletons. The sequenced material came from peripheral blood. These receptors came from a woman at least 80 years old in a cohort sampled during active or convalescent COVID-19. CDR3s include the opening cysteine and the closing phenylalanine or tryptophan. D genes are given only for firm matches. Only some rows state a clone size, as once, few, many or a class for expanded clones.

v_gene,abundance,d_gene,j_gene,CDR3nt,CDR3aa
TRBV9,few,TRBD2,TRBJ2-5,TGTGCCAGCAGCGTTAGCGGGGGCGGAGAGACCCAGTACTTC,CASSVSGGGETQYF
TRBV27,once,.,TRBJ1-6,TGTGCCAGCAGTTTACCGCGGGGTTACGAGAATTCACCCCTCCACTTT,CASSLPRGYENSPLHF
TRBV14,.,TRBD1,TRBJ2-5,TGTGCCAGCAGCCTCTATCCACCGGGACAGGGGCGAGAGACCCAGTACTTC,CASSLYPPGQGRETQYF
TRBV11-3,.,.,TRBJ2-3,TGTGCCAGCAGCCCACGAGCCACAGATACGCAGTATTTT,CASSPRATDTQYF
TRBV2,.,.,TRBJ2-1,TGTGCCAGCGCGGGCAGCTCCTACAATGAGCAGTTCTTC,CASAGSSYNEQFF
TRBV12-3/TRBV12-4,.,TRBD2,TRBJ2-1,TGTGCCAGCAGTCCGGACGGGGGGAATGAGCAGTTCTTC,CASSPDGGNEQFF
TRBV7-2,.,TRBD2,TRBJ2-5,TGTGCCAGCAGCTCATGGACTAGAGAAGAGACCCAGTACTTC,CASSSWTREETQYF
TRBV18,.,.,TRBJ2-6,TGTGCCAGCTCACCAATACAGGGGGGGTCTGGGGCCAACGTCCTGACTTTC,CASSPIQGGSGANVLTF
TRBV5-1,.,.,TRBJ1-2,TGCGCCAGTAGTAGTGGAGTTGGCTACACCTTC,CASSSGVGYTF
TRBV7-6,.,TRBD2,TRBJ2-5,TGTGCCAGCAGCTTAGATGCGGGGGGGCCGCGAGAGACCCAGTACTTC,CASSLDAGGPRETQYF
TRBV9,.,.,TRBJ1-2,TGTGCCAGCAGCGTTGAACTGAACTATGGCTACACCTTC,CASSVELNYGYTF
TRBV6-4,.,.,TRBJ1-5,TGTGCCAGCAGTGACAGGGAGGGTCAGCCCCAGCATTTT,CASSDREGQPQHF
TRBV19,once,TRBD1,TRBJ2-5,TGTGCCAGTAGGGACAGGGGGCCGGCGGAGACCCAGTACTTC,CASRDRGPAETQYF
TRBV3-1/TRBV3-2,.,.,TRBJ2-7,TGTGCCAGCACCCCAAGATATAGCAGCTACGAGCAGTACTTC,CASTPRYSSYEQYF
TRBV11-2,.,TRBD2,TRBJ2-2,TGTGCCAGCAGCCGGGGAGGGGTGGTCACCGGGGAACTGTTTTTT,CASSRGGVVTGELFF